The 25 T cell receptor beta chains in this list originate from one sample, sequenced in a study of CD8 T cells in ankylosing spondylitis. TCRdb processed the 5' RACE reads anew with MiXCR; each CDR3 protein has one entry. Of nearly 250,000 distinct CDR3 sequences in the sample, roughly 32% are singletons; the top ten hold approximately 4%. The sequenced material came from blood, either unsorted or a sorted T cell fraction (not recorded which). The origin of the receptors is a male donor with ankylosing spondylitis or in good health (not recorded which).

The rearrangement links TRBV20-1 to TRBJ1-6, with D hard to call. CDR3 size: 13 residues. Trimming took 6 bases from V and 8 from J, leaving 14 bases between them. Germline V gene lookup returns CDR1 DFQATT and CDR2 SNEGSKA (reference sequence). The CDR3 DNA reads TGCAGTGCCCCCGACCAAACCCATTCACCCCTCCACTTT. This gives the protein CSAPDQTHSPLHF.

This clonotype was seen only a few times. V gene TRBV10-3 combines with J gene TRBJ2-6; 10 positions agree with TRBD1. Germline values: CDR1 ENHRY, CDR2 SYGVKD. The CDR3 length is 20 residues. The ends lost 2 bases at V and 0 bases at J; junction bases unmatched: 10. Here the CDR3 reads CAISELTGGSTLSGANVLTF. CDR3 sequence (DNA): TGTGCCATCAGTGAGCTGACAGGGGGCTCTACACTCTCTGGGGCCAACGTCCTGACTTTC.

This clonotype was counted a few times. The rearrangement links TRBV6-5 to TRBJ2-5; 12 bases align to TRBD2. The CDR3 length is 18 residues. Germline values: CDR1 MNHEY, CDR2 SVGAGI. V gave up 2 bases and J gave up 4 bases; unmatched junction bases: 11. The CDR3 DNA follows: TGTGCCAGCAGTTACGCTCCCCTTCTAGCGGGGGGGCCAGAGACCCAGTACTTC. Protein sequence: CASSYAPLLAGGPETQYF.

The J gene is TRBJ2-3, the V gene TRBV20-1; TRBD2 agrees at 8 bases. This CDR3 has 14 residues. In germline, CDR1 is DFQATT, CDR2 SNEGSKA (reference sequence). J gave up 2 bases and V 6 bases, and 7 bases lay outside the gene matches. CDR3 region: CSATLAGATDTQYF. The DNA for the CDR3 is TGCAGTGCAACTCTAGCGGGCGCCACAGATACGCAGTATTTT.

This clonotype was observed a few times. This chain connects TRBV7-9 to TRBJ2-1; unclear D gene. This CDR3 contains 16 residues. Between the trimmed V and J ends, which lost 0 bases and 5 bases, there was a span of 14 bases. Germline CDR1 reads SEHNR; CDR2 reads FQNEAQ (reference sequence). CDR3 in amino acids: CASSLAGGGPNNEQFF. For the CDR3, the DNA is TGTGCCAGCAGCTTAGCAGGCGGCGGACCCAACAATGAGCAGTTCTTC.

This clonotype was seen ten or more times. The chain carries TRBV20-1 and TRBJ2-3; D is uncertain. The germline V gene encodes CDR1 DFQATT and CDR2 SNEGSKA (reference sequence). Deletions cut 1 base from V and 1 base from J, with 12 bases between. The CDR3 consists of 15 residues. The CDR3 DNA reads TGCAGTGCTAGAGGGCCGCTATGGGGCACAGATACGCAGTATTTT. This codes for CSARGPLWGTDTQYF.

The chain employs TRBV6-1 and TRBJ1-1; maybe TRBD1 (5 bases). Germline V lookup: CDR1 MNHNS, CDR2 SASEGT. This CDR3 spans 16 amino acids. Trimming took 2 bases from V and 0 from J, leaving 13 bases between them. For the CDR3, the DNA is TGTGCCAGCAGTGAACGGGACGGGTATCTGAACACTGAAGCTTTCTTT. This encodes CASSERDGYLNTEAFF.

The CDR3 protein is CASSWETSADGYTF. The CDR3 nucleotides are TGCGCCAGCAGCTGGGAGACGAGCGCCGATGGCTACACCTTC. The chain is built from TRBV5-1 and TRBJ1-2; D is unclear. The length of the CDR3 is 14 residues. V lost 3 bases and J lost 6, with 15 bases in between. From germline, CDR1 is SGHRS and CDR2 YFSETQ.

Ten or more counts support this clonotype. The chain combines TRBV7-8 with TRBJ2-1, with 14 bases lining up with TRBD2. Germline V lookup: CDR1 SGHVS, CDR2 FQNEAQ. V shed 5 bases and J 0 bases; nucleotides not matched to a gene: 9. The CDR3 is made up of 19 amino acids. The CDR3 is CASSPRTSGGPNSYNEQFF. In DNA, the CDR3 is TGTGCCAGCAGCCCCCGGACTAGCGGGGGGCCTAACTCCTACAATGAGCAGTTCTTC.

The chain joins TRBV2 to TRBJ2-1, with a weak D call TRBD1 (5 bases). The CDR3 is 13 amino acids. Germline CDR1 and CDR2: SNHLY and FYNNEI. Trimming pared 1 base from V and 8 bases from J, leaving 9 bases between. The CDR3 sequence is CASSEGQRDEQFF. CDR3 DNA: TGTGCCAGCAGTGAAGGACAGAGAGATGAGCAGTTCTTC.

This clonotype occurred a few times. The rearrangement links TRBV10-3 to TRBJ1-1, with 7 bases lining up with TRBD1. J lost 6 bases, V lost 2 bases, and 9 bases had no gene match. The CDR3 has 15 amino acids. CDR1 and CDR2 (germline): ENHRY, SYGVKD. The CDR3 here is CAISEGGQRFAEAFF. The CDR3 DNA sequence: TGTGCCATCAGTGAGGGGGGACAGAGGTTCGCTGAAGCTTTCTTT.

In its sample, this clonotype was seen a few times. The V gene is TRBV7-6, the J gene TRBJ2-3; 10 positions match TRBD1. Germline CDR1 SGHVS, CDR2 FNYEAQ. The junction had 10 bases not matched to a gene; V was cut back by 5 bases and J by 2 bases. The CDR3 is made up of 17 amino acids. The CDR3 DNA is TGTGCCAGCAGCCGCGTTATAGGGACAGGGGACACAGATACGCAGTATTTT. Its translation: CASSRVIGTGDTDTQYF.

The V and J genes are TRBV12-3 or TRBV12-4 and TRBJ2-7, with D perhaps TRBD2 (6 bases). Trimming took 8 bases from V and 3 from J, leaving 14 bases between them. The CDR3 loop spans 13 amino acids. Here the CDR3 reads CASAGRKIYEQYF. The CDR3 DNA reads as TGTGCCAGCGCGGGACGGAAAATCTACGAGCAGTACTTC.

The chain couples TRBV7-6 to TRBJ2-2; D unclear. Germline CDR1 reads SGHVS; CDR2 reads FNYEAQ. The CDR3 has 15 amino acids. V was trimmed by 0 bases and J by 3 bases, leaving 8 bases between them. The CDR3 bases are TGTGCCAGCAGCTTAGCTGGGCTGGACACCGGGGAGCTGTTTTTT. Amino acid sequence: CASSLAGLDTGELFF.

This clonotype has only a few counts. The V gene is TRBV28, the J gene TRBJ2-7, with unresolved D. The V end lost 2 bases, the J end lost 3 bases, and 11 bases lay between the germline ends. From germline, CDR1 is MDHEN and CDR2 SYDVKM. The CDR3 runs to 14 residues. The CDR3, as DNA: TGTGCCAGCAGTTTACACCTAGAAGGCTACGAGCAGTACTTC. This sequence encodes CASSLHLEGYEQYF.

The V gene is TRBV4-2, the J gene TRBJ1-2; D is undetermined. With 1 base removed from V and 3 bases from J, the gap between germline ends came to 15 bases. This CDR3 region has 16 residues. CDR1 LGHNA and CDR2 YNFKEQ come from the germline V gene. The CDR3, as DNA: TGTGCCAGCAGCCAAGTGAATGAGGGTGGATACTATGGCTACACCTTC. Amino acid sequence: CASSQVNEGGYYGYTF.

V usage is TRBV12-3 or TRBV12-4 and J usage is TRBJ2-3, with D perhaps TRBD1 (6 bases). The germline V and J ends were trimmed by 5 bases and 0 bases, with 15 bases remaining between them. The CDR3 covers 16 residues. The CDR3, as DNA: TGTGCCAGCAGTCCTGACAGGTTTTCTAGCACAGATACGCAGTATTTT. It codes for CASSPDRFSSTDTQYF.

This clonotype was observed a handful of times. The V gene is TRBV10-3, the J gene TRBJ2-3; TRBD1 matches at 8 bases. The CDR3 runs 15 residues. Germline CDR1 is ENHRY and CDR2 is SYGVKD. Trimming cost V 3 bases and J 5 bases; bases outside gene matches: 7. The CDR3 loop reads CAISDGQGGGDTQYF. Written as DNA, the CDR3 is TGTGCCATCAGTGATGGACAGGGAGGAGGAGATACGCAGTATTTT.

J is TRBJ2-3 and V is TRBV7-9; D is undetermined. Germline CDR1 is SEHNR and CDR2 is FQNEAQ (reference sequence). The CDR3 loop spans 15 amino acids. V lost 2 bases to trimming and J lost 0 bases, with 9 bases between them. The CDR3 region has the DNA TGTGCCAGCAGCTTACCGGAATCTAGCACAGATACGCAGTATTTT. Protein: CASSLPESSTDTQYF.

This chain joins TRBV28 and TRBJ1-2, with unresolved D. CDR1 and CDR2 (germline): MDHEN, SYDVKM. There are 13 residues in the CDR3. The ends were cut back, 3 bases at V and 4 bases at J, with 9 bases in the middle. The CDR3 loop is CASSFSRAYGYTF. DNA for the CDR3: TGTGCCAGCAGTTTTTCCCGCGCCTATGGCTACACCTTC.

This chain links TRBV7-8 with TRBJ2-7; TRBD1 might be the D (5 bases). Trimming took off 1 base at V and 2 bases at J, with 12 bases between the two ends. This CDR3 is built from 15 residues. Germline values: CDR1 SGHVS, CDR2 FQNEAQ. CDR3 sequence: CASSLVRRTTYEQYF. The CDR3 DNA reads as TGTGCCAGCAGCTTAGTGCGACGGACAACCTACGAGCAGTACTTC.

Written as DNA, the CDR3 is TGTGCCAGTTGGACTCATGGGGGGTCGGGGGAGAATGAGCAGTTCTTC. As protein: CASWTHGGSGENEQFF. This chain links TRBV5-6 with TRBJ2-1, with a possible D match to TRBD2 (6 bases). The CDR3 extends over 16 amino acids. The V gene's germline CDR1 is SGHDT and CDR2 YYEEEE. V lost 8 bases, J lost 7 bases, and 25 bases lay in between.

The CDR3 region is CASSQTGGYKVEQFF. In DNA, the CDR3 is TGTGCCAGCAGCCAGACAGGGGGTTACAAAGTTGAGCAGTTCTTC. The V and J genes are TRBV6-1 and TRBJ2-1, with 9 bases matching TRBD1. Germline loops: CDR1 MNHNS, CDR2 SASEGT. This CDR3 comprises 15 residues. V gave up 6 bases and J gave up 9 bases; unmatched junction bases: 12.

The sample holds a few counts of this clonotype. The chain couples TRBV20-1 to TRBJ2-2; D not resolved. V lost 3 bases and J 7 bases, leaving 18 bases between the germline ends. Germline-derived CDR1 and CDR2 are DFQATT and SNEGSKA (reference sequence). This CDR3 has 15 amino acids. DNA of the CDR3: TGCAGTGCTAGTCGGCTAGATTTGCCCGGCGGGGAGCTGTTTTTT. Protein product: CSASRLDLPGGELFF.

This clonotype was picked up a small number of times. The rearrangement uses TRBV20-1 and TRBJ1-1, with TRBD1 identical over 10 bases. With V trimmed by 0 bases and J by 3 bases, 7 bases remained unmatched. In germline, CDR1 is DFQATT, CDR2 SNEGSKA (reference sequence). The CDR3 is 16 residues long. CDR3 nucleotides: TGCAGTGCTAGAGATCGGGGACAGGGGTTCTACACTGAAGCTTTCTTT. Its protein product is CSARDRGQGFYTEAFF.